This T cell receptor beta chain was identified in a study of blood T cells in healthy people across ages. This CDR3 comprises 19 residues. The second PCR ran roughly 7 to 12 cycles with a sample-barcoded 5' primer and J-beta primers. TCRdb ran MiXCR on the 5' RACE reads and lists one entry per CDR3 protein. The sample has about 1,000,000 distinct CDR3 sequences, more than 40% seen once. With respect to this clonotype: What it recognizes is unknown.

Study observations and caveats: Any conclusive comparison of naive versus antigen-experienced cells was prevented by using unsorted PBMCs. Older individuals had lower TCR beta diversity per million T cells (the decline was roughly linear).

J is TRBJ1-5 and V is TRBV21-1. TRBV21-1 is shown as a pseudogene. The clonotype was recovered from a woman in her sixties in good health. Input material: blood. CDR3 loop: CASSKVLRQGGGSNQPQHF. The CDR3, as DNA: TGTGCCAGCAGCAAAGTCCTTAGGCAGGGAGGAGGAAGCAATCAGCCCCAGCATTTT.